This T cell receptor (beta chain) was captured by sequencing in a study of T cell repertoires in cytomegalovirus infection. TCRdb ran MiXCR on the reads and lists one entry per CDR3 protein. The sample lists 500,000 or so distinct CDR3 sequences, 16% occurring once. V dropped 1 base and J dropped 0 bases, with 10 bases sitting between them. Germline V lookup: CDR1 GTSNPN, CDR2 SVGIG (reference sequence). CDR3 size: 15 residues. The source of this sequence is a human donor in good health (CMV status not recorded). Some clones in this sample may be carry-over from other donors' samples. Sequencing was performed on CD8+ T cells from PBMCs. The chain employs TRBV30 and TRBJ1-3; D is ambiguous. CDR3 bases: TGTGCCTGGAGTGAAGCTGACTACTCTGGAAACACCATATATTTT. Protein: CAWSEADYSGNTIYF.